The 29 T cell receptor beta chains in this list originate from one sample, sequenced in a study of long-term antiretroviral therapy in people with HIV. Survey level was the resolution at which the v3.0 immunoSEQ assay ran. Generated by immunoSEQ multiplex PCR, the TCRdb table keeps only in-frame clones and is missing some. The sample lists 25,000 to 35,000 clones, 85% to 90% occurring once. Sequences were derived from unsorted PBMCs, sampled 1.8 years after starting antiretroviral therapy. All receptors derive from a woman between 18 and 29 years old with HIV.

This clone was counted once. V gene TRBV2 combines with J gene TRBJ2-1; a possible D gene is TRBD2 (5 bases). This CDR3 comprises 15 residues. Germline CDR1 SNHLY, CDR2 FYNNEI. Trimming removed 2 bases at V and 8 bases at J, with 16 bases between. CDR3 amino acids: CASSESVGVGDEQFF. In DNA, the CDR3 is TGTGCCAGCAGTGAATCCGTGGGAGTTGGCGATGAGCAGTTCTTC.

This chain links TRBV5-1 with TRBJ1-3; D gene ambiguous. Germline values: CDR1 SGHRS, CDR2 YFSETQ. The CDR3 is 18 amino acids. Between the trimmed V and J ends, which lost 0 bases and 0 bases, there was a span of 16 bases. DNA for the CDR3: TGCGCCAGCAGCTTGGCACCGAAGGGCGGTAGCTCTGGAAACACCATATATTTT. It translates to CASSLAPKGGSSGNTIYF.

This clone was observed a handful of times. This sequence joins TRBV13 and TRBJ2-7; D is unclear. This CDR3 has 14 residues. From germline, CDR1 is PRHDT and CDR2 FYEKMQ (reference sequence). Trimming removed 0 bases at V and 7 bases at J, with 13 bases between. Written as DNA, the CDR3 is TGTGCCAGCAGCTTAGGACAGAGTCCCGGGGAGCAGTACTTC. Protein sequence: CASSLGQSPGEQYF.

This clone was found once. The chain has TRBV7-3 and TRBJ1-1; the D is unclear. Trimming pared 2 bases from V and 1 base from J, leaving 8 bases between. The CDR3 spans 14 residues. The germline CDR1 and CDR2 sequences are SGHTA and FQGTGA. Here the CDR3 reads CASSLGIGNTEAFF. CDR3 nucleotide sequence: TGTGCCAGCAGCTTAGGGATTGGGAACACTGAAGCTTTCTTT. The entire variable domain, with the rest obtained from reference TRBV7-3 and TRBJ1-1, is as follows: GAGVSQTPSNKVTEKGKYVELRCDPISGHTALYWYRQSLGQGPEFLIYFQGTGAADDSGLPNDRFFAVRPEGSVSTLKIQRTERGDSAVYLCASSLGIGNTEAFFGQGTRLTVV.

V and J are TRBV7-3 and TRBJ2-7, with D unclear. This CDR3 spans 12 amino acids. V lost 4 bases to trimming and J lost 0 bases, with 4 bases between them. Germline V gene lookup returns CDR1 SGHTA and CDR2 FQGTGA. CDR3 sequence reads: CASSWISYEQYF. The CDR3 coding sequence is TGTGCCAGCAGCTGGATCTCCTACGAGCAGTACTTC.

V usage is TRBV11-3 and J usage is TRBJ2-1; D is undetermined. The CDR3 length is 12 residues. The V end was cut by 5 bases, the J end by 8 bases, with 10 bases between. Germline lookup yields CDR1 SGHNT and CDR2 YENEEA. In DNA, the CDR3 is TGTGCCAGCAGCCCCGGTTCGGATGAGCAGTTCTTC. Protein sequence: CASSPGSDEQFF.

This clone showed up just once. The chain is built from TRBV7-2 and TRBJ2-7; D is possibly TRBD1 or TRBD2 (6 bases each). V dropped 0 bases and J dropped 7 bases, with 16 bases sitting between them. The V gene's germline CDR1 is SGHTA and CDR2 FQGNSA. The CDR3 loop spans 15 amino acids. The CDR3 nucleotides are TGTGCCAGCAGCTTAGCAAGGGGGGCAAACCTTGAGCAGTACTTC. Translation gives CASSLARGANLEQYF.

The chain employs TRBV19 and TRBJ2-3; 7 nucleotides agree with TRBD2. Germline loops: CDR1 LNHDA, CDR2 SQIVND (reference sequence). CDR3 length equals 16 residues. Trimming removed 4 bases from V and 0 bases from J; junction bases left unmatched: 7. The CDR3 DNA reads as TGTGCCAGTAGTAAAAGCGGGGAACCTAGCACAGATACGCAGTATTTT. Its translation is CASSKSGEPSTDTQYF.

CDR3 bases: TGTGCCAGTAGTCTAAAGTGGGGGCTAGCTTTCTTT. Residues: CASSLKWGLAFF. The V gene is TRBV19, the J gene TRBJ1-1, with D maybe TRBD1 (6 bases). The V end was cut by 5 bases, the J end by 10 bases, with 14 bases between. Per germline, CDR1 LNHDA and CDR2 SQIVND (reference sequence). The CDR3 has 12 amino acids.

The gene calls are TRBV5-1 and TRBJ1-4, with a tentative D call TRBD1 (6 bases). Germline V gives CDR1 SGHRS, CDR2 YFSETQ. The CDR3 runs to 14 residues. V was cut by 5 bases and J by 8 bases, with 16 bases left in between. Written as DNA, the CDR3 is TGCGCCAGCAGAACCACAGGGCTCGGGGAAAAACTGTTTTTT. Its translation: CASRTTGLGEKLFF.

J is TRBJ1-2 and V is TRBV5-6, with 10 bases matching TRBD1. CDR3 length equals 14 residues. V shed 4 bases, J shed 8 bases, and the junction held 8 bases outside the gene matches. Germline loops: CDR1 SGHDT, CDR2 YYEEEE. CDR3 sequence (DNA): TGTGCCAGCAGCAGTCCGACAGGGGGCAGAGGCTACACCTTC. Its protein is CASSSPTGGRGYTF. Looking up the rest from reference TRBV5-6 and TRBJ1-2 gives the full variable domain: DAGVTQSPTHLIKTRGQQVTLRCSPKSGHDTVSWYQQALGQGPQFIFQYYEEEERQRGNFPDRFSGHQFPNYSSELNVNALLLGDSALYLCASSSPTGGRGYTFGSGTRLTVV.

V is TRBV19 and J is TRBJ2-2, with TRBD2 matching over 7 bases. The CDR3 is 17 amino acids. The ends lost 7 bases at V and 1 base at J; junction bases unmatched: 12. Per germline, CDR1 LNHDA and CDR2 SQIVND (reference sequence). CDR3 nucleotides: TGTGCCAGTACTCTGACTAGCAGGCAACTGAACACCGGGGAGCTGTTTTTT. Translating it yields CASTLTSRQLNTGELFF. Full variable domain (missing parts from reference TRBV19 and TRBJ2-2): DGGITQSPKYLFRKEGQNVTLSCEQNLNHDAMYWYRQDPGQGLRLIYYSQIVNDFQKGDIAEGYSVSREKKESFPLTVTSAQKNPTAFYLCASTLTSRQLNTGELFFGEGSRLTVL.

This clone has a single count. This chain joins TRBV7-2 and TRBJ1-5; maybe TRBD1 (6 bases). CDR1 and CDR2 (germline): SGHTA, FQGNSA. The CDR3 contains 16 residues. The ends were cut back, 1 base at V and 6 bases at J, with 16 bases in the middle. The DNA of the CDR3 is TGTGCCAGCAGCTTAGAAGCGGGCAGGGGAGGTCAGCCCCAGCATTTT. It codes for CASSLEAGRGGQPQHF.

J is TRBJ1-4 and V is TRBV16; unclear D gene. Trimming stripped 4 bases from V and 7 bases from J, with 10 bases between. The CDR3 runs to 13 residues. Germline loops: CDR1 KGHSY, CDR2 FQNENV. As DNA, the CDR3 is TGTGCCAGCAGCCGCAAGATTAGTGAAAAACTGTTTTTT. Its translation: CASSRKISEKLFF.

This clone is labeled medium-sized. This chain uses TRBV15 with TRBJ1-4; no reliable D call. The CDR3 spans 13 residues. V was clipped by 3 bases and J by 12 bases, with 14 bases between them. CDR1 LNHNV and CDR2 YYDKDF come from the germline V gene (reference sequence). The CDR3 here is CATSRDEALELFF. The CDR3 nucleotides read TGTGCCACCAGCAGGGACGAAGCTCTTGAACTGTTTTTT.

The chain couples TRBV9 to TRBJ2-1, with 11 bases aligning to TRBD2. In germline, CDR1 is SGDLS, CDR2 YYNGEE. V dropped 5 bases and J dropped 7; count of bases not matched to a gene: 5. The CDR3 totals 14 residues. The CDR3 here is CASRGLAESNEQFF. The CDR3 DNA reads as TGTGCCAGCAGGGGACTAGCGGAAAGTAATGAGCAGTTCTTC.

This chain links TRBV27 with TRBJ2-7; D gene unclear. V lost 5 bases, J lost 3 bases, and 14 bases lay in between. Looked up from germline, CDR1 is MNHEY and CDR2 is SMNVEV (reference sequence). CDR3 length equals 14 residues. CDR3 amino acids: CASSELGPHYEQYF. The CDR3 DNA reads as TGTGCCAGCAGTGAGTTGGGCCCCCACTACGAGCAGTACTTC.

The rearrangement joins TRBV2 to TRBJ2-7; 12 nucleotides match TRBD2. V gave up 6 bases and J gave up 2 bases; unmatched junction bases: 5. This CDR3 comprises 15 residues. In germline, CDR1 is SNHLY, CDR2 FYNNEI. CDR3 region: CASSATSGRAYEQYF. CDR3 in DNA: TGTGCCAGCAGCGCGACTAGCGGGAGAGCCTACGAGCAGTACTTC. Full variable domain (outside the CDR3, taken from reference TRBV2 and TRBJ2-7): EPEVTQTPSHQVTQMGQEVILRCVPISNHLYFYWYRQILGQKVEFLVSFYNNEISEKSEIFDDQFSVERPDGSNFTLKIRSTKLEDSAMYFCASSATSGRAYEQYFGPGTRLTVT.

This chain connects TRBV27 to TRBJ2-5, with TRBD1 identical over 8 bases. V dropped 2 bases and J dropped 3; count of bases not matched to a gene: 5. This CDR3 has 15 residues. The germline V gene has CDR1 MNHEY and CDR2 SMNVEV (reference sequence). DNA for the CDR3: TGTGCCAGCAGTTTAACTGACAGGGGAGAAGAGACCCAGTACTTC. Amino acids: CASSLTDRGEETQYF.

The CDR3 DNA follows: TGTGCCAGCAGCACTCGGACAGGGGCAACCGGGGAGCTGTTTTTT. Its translation is CASSTRTGATGELFF. This chain joins TRBV7-2 and TRBJ2-2; TRBD1 aligns across 9 bases. The CDR3 consists of 15 residues. V lost 5 bases and J lost 5; bases outside the gene matches: 6. The V gene's germline CDR1 is SGHTA and CDR2 FQGNSA.

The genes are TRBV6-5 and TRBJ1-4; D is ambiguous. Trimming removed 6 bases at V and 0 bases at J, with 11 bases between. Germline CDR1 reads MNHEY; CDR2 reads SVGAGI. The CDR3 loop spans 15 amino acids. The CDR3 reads CASSPRPATNEKLFF. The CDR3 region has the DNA TGTGCCAGCAGCCCCCGGCCCGCAACTAATGAAAAACTGTTTTTT.

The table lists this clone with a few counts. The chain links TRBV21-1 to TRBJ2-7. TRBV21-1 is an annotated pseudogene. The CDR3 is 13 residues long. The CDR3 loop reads CASSNGPRYEQYF. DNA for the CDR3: TGTGCCAGCAGCAACGGCCCTCGCTACGAGCAGTACTTC.

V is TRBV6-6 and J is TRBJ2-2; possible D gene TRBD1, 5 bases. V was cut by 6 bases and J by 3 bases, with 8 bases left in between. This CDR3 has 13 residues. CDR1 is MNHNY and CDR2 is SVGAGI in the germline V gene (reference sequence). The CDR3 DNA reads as TGTGCCAGCAGCCCAGGGTACACCGGGGAGCTGTTTTTT. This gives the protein CASSPGYTGELFF.

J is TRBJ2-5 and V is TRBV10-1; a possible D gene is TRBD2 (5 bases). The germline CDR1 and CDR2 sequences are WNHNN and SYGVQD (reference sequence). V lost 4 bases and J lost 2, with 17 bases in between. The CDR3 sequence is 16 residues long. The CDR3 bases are TGCGCCAGCAGTGCCGATCGGGGTATGGGGCAAGAGACCCAGTACTTC. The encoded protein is CASSADRGMGQETQYF.

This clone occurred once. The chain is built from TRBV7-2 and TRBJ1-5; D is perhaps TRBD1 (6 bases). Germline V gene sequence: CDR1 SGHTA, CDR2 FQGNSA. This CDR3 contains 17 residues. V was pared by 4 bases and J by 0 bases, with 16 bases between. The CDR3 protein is CASSSIQGTYSNQPQHF. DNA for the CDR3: TGTGCCAGCAGCTCGATCCAGGGGACCTATAGCAATCAGCCCCAGCATTTT.

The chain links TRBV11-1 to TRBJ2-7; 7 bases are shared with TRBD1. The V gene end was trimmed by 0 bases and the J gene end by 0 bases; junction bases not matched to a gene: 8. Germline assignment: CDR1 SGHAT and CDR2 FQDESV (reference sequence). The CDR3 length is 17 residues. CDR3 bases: TGTGCCAGCAGCTTAGCCCGGGCGACAGGGAGCTCCTACGAGCAGTACTTC. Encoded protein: CASSLARATGSSYEQYF.

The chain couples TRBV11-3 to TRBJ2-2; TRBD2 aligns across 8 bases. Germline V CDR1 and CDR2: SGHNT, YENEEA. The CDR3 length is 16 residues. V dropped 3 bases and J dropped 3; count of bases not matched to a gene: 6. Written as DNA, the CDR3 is TGTGCCAGCAGCTTGTCGGGAGGGTCCGACACCGGGGAGCTGTTTTTT. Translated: CASSLSGGSDTGELFF.

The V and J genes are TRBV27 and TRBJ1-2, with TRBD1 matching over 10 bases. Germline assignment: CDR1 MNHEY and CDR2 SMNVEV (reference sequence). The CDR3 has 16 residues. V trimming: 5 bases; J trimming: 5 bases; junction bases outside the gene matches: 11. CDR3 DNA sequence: TGTGCCAGCAGTACAAAGAGGACAGGGGGAGGGTATGGCTACACCTTC. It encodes CASSTKRTGGGYGYTF.

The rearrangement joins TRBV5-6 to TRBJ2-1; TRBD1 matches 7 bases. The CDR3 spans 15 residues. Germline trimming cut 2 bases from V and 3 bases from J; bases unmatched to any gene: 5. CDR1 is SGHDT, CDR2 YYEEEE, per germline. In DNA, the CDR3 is TGTGCCAGCAGCTTTCGGTCAGGGGGCTACAATGAGCAGTTCTTC. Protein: CASSFRSGGYNEQFF.